This paragraph covers one T cell receptor beta chain sequence. The data were obtained in a study of human T cells and chemical hapten exposure. Background on the study: Slight volume differences across pooled libraries mainly accounted for varying per-sample TCR yields.

One entry per CDR3 protein results from TCRdb running MiXCR on the RACE reads. The sample contains 150,000 to 200,000 distinct CDR3 sequences, around 20% of which appear only once. Time point denoted: patch test 1, 2 weeks after DPC sensitization. Regarding treatment: therapeutic diphenylcyclopropenone sensitization with weekly scalp DPC. The CDR3 is made up of 13 amino acids. Germline-derived CDR1 and CDR2 are SGHNT and YENEEA. V lost 4 bases and J 7 bases, leaving 10 bases between the germline ends. This TCR was sampled from a woman between 45 and 60 years old with alopecia areata. Some clones in this sample may be carry-over from other donors' samples. V usage is TRBV11-3 and J usage is TRBJ2-2, with no clear D. Specimen: whole blood, collected in connection with sensitization to the hapten diphenylcyclopropenone (DPC). The DNA of the CDR3 is TGTGCCAGCAGCTCCCGCCCCGGCGGGGAGCTGTTTTTT. This sequence encodes CASSSRPGGELFF. The entire variable domain, with the rest obtained from reference TRBV11-3 and TRBJ2-2, is as follows: EAGVVQSPRYKIIEKKQPVAFWCNPISGHNTLYWYLQNLGQGPELLIRYENEEAVDDSQLPKDRFSAERLKGVDSTLKIQPAELGDSAVYLCASSSRPGGELFFGEGSRLTVL.